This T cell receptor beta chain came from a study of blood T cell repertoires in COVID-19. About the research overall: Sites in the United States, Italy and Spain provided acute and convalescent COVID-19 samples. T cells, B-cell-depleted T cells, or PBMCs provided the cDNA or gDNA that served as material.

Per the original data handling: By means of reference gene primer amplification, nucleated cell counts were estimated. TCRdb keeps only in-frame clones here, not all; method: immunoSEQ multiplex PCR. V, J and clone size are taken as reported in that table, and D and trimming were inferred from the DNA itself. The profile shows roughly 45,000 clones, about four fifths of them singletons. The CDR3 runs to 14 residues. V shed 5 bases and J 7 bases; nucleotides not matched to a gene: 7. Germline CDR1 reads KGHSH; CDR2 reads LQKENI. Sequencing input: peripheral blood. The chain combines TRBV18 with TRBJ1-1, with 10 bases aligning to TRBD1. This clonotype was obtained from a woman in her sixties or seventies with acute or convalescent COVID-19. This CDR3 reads CASSGDRGIGEAFF. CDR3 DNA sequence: TGTGCCAGCTCAGGGGACAGGGGTATTGGTGAAGCTTTCTTT. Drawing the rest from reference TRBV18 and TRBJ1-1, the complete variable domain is NAGVMQNPRHLVRRRGQEARLRCSPMKGHSHVYWYRQLPEEGLKFMVYLQKENIIDESGMPKERFSAEFPKEGPSILRIQQVVRGDSAAYFCASSGDRGIGEAFFGQGTRLTVV.